This T cell receptor (beta chain) emerged from a study of blood T cells in healthy people across ages. Together with a sample-barcoded 5' primer, a J-beta primer mix was included in a second PCR lasting roughly 6 to 12 cycles. The template-switch adaptor, which had 12 random nucleotides, put a tag on each cDNA molecule. One entry per CDR3 protein, called by TCRdb with MiXCR from the 5' RACE reads. The table shows some 1.5 million distinct CDR3 sequences, with under 30% occurring only once. Whole-study results and caveats: It was held that the diversity estimates obtained from one million T cells were underestimates. In long-lived donors, naive CD4+ cell counts and diversity exceeded those of aged donors.

A single count supports this clonotype. Its antigen is currently unknown. A read error may explain this, as a much larger clone is one base away. The individuals who served as donors were healthy Caucasians living in Russia, aged about 6 to 95. Between the trimmed V and J ends, which lost 4 bases and 0 bases, there was a span of 13 bases. This CDR3 contains 15 residues. The sequenced sample was blood. This chain uses TRBV12-3 or TRBV12-4 with TRBJ2-7; D is perhaps TRBD2 (6 bases). This clonotype originated in a woman aged 30 to 39 in good health. CDR3 sequence (DNA): TGTGCCAGCAGTTGCCGTGGGGGGAGCTCCTACGAGCAGTACTTC. Encoded protein: CASSCRGGSSYEQYF.